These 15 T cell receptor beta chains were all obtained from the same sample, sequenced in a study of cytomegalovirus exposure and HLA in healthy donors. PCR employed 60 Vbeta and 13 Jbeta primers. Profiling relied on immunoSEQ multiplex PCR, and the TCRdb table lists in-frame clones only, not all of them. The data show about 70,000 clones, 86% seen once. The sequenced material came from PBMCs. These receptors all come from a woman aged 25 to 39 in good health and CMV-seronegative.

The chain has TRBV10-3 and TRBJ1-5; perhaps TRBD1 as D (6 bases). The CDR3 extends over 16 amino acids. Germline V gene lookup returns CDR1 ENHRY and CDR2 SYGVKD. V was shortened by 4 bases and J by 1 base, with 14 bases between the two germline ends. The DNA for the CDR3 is TGTGCCATCAGTGCTAACCGGGACATGAGCAATCAGCCCCAGCATTTT. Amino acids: CAISANRDMSNQPQHF.

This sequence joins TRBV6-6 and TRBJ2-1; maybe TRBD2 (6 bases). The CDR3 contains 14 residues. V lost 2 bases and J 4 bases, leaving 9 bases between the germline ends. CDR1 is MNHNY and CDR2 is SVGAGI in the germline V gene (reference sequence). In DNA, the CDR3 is TGTGCCAGCAGTTACGCTAGCGAATACAATGAGCAGTTCTTC. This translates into CASSYASEYNEQFF.

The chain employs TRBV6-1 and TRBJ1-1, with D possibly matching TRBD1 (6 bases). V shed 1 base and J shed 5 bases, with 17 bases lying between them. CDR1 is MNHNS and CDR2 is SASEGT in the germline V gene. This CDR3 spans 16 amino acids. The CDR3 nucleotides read TGTGCCAGCAGTGAAGATTGGGGGGGGCCGAGAACTGAAGCTTTCTTT. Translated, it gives CASSEDWGGPRTEAFF.

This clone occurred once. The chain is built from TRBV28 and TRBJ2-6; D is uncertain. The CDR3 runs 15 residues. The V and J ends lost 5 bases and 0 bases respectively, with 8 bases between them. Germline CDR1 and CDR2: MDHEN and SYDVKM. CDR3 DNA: TGTGCCAGCAGTCAGACGGGCTCTGGGGCCAACGTCCTGACTTTC. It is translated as CASSQTGSGANVLTF.

The CDR3 region is CASSITGVDYGYTF. As DNA, the CDR3 is TGTGCCAGTAGTATAACAGGGGTGGACTATGGCTACACCTTC. The chain is built from TRBV19 and TRBJ1-2; 7 bases map to TRBD1. Germline V gene data show CDR1 as LNHDA and CDR2 as SQIVND (reference sequence). This CDR3 spans 14 amino acids. Germline trimming cut 2 bases from V and 3 bases from J; bases unmatched to any gene: 3.

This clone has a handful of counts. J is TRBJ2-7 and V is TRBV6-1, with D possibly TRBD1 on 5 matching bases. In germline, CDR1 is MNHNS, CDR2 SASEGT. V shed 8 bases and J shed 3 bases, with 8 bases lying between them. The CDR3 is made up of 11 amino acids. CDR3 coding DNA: TGTGCCAGCCAAGGGGTCTACGAGCAGTACTTC. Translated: CASQGVYEQYF.

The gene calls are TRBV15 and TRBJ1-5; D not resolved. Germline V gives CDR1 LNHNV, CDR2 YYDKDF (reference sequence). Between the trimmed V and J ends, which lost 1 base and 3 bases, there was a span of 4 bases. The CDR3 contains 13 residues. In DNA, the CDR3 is TGTGCCACCAGCAGAGTCTACAATCAGCCCCAGCATTTT. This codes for CATSRVYNQPQHF. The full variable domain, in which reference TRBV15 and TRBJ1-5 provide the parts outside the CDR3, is DAMVIQNPRYQVTQFGKPVTLSCSQTLNHNVMYWYQQKSSQAPKLLFHYYDKDFNNEADTPDNFQSRRPNTSFCFLDIRSPGLGDTAMYLCATSRVYNQPQHFGDGTRLSIL.

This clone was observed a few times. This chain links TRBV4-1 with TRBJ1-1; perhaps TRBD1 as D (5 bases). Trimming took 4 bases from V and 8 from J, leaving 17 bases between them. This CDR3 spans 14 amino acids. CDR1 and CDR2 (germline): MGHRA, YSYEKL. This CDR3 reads CASSPPRLPGEAFF. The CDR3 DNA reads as TGCGCCAGCAGCCCCCCGCGTCTGCCAGGGGAAGCTTTCTTT.

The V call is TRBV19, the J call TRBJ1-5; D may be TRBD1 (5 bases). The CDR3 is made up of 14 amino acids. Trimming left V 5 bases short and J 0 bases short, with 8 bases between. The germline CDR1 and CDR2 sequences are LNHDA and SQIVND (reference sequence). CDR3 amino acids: CASSPRVSNQPQHF. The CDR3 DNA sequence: TGTGCCAGTAGTCCCAGGGTTAGCAATCAGCCCCAGCATTTT.

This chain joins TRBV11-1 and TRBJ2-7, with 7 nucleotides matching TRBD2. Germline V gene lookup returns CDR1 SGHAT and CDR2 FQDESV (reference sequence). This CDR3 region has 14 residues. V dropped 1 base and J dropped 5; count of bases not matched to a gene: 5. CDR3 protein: CASSLVRTRNEQYF. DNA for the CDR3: TGTGCCAGCAGCTTAGTAAGGACTAGAAACGAGCAGTACTTC.

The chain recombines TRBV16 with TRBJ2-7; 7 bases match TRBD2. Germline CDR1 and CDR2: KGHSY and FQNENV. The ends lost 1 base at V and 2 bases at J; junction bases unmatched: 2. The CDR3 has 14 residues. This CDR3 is CASSQFGGAYEQYF. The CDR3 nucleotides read TGTGCCAGCAGCCAATTTGGGGGGGCCTACGAGCAGTACTTC.

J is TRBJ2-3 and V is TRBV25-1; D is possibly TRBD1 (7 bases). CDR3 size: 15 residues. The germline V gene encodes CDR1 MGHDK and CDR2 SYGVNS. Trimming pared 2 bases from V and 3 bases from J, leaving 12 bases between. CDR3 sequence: CASSEPGGRTDTQYF. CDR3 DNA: TGTGCCAGCAGTGAACCAGGGGGGCGAACAGATACGCAGTATTTT.

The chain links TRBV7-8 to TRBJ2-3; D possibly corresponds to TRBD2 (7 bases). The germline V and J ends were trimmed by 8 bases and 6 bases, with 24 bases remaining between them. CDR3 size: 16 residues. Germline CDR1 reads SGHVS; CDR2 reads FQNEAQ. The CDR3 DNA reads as TGTGCCAGCGCATGGGGGGGGGCCCTGAGTTTGGATACGCAGTATTTT. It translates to CASAWGGALSLDTQYF. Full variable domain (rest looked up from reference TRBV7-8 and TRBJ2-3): GAGVSQSPRYKVAKRGQDVALRCDPISGHVSLFWYQQALGQGPEFLTYFQNEAQLDKSGLPSDRFFAERPEGSVSTLKIQRTQQEDSAVYLCASAWGGALSLDTQYFGPGTRLTVL.

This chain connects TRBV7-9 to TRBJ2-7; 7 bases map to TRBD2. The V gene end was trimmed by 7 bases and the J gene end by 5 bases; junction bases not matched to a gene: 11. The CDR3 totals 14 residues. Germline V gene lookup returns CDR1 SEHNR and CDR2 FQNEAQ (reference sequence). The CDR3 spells CASTLTGGLNEQYF. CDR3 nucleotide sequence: TGTGCCAGCACCTTGACGGGGGGTTTGAACGAGCAGTACTTC.

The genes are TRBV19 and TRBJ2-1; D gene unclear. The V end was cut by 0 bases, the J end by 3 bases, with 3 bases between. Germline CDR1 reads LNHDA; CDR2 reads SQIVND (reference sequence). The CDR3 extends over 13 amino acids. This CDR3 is CASSIDSYNEQFF. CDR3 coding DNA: TGTGCCAGTAGTATAGACAGCTACAATGAGCAGTTCTTC. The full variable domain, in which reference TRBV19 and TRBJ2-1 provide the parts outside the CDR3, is DGGITQSPKYLFRKEGQNVTLSCEQNLNHDAMYWYRQDPGQGLRLIYYSQIVNDFQKGDIAEGYSVSREKKESFPLTVTSAQKNPTAFYLCASSIDSYNEQFFGPGTRLTVL.